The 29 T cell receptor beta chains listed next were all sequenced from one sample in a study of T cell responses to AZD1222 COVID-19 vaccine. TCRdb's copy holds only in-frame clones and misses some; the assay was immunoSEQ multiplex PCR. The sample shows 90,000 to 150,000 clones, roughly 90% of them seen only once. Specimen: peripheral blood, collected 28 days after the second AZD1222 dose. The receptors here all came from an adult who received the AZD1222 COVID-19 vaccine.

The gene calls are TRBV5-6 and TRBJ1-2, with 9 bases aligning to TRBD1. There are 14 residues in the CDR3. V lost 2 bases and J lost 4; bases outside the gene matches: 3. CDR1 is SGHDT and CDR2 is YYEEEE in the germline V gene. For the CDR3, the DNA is TGTGCCAGCAGCTTAGGGACAGGGAGCTATGGCTACACCTTC. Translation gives CASSLGTGSYGYTF. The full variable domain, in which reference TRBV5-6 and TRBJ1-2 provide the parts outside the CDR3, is DAGVTQSPTHLIKTRGQQVTLRCSPKSGHDTVSWYQQALGQGPQFIFQYYEEEERQRGNFPDRFSGHQFPNYSSELNVNALLLGDSALYLCASSLGTGSYGYTFGSGTRLTVV.

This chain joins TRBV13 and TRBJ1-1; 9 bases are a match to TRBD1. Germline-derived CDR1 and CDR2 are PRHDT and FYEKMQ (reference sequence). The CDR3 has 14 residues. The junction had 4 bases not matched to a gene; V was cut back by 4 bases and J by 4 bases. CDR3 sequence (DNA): TGTGCCAGCAGCTCCCGGGACAGGGTCACTGAAGCTTTCTTT. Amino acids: CASSSRDRVTEAFF.

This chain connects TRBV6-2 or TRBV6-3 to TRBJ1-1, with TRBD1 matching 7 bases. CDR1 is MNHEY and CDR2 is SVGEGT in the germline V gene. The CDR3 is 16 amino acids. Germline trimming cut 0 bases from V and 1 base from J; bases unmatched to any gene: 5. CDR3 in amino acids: CASSYSIGQENTEAFF. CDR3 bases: TGTGCCAGCAGTTACTCGATAGGACAGGAGAACACTGAAGCTTTCTTT.

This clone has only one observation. CDR3: CASSPDRGEGYTF. CDR3 DNA: TGTGCCAGCTCACCAGACAGGGGGGAAGGCTACACCTTC. This rearrangement joins TRBV18 to TRBJ1-2, with 9 bases matching TRBD1. The CDR3 runs to 13 residues. Losses at the gene ends were 2 bases for V and 8 bases for J; bases not matched to a gene: 3. In germline, CDR1 is KGHSH, CDR2 LQKENI.

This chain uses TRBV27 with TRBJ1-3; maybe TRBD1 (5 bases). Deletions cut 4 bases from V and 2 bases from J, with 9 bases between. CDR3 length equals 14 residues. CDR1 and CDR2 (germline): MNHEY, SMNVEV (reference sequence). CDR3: CASSSGTPGNTIYF. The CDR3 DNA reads TGTGCCAGCAGTTCCGGGACCCCTGGAAACACCATATATTTT.

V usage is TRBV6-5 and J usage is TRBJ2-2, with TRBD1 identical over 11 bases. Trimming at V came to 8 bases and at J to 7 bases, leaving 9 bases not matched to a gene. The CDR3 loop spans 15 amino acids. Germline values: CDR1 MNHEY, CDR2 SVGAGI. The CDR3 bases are TGTGCCAGCGTGAGGACAGGGGGCAAGGGCGGGGAGCTGTTTTTT. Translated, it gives CASVRTGGKGGELFF.

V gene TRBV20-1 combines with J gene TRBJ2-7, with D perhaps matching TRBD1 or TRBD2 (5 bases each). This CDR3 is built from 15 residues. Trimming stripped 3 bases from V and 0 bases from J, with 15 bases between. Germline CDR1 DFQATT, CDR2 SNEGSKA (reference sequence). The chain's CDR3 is CSASLPGLSSYEQYF. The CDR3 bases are TGCAGTGCTAGTCTGCCGGGGCTAAGCTCCTACGAGCAGTACTTC.

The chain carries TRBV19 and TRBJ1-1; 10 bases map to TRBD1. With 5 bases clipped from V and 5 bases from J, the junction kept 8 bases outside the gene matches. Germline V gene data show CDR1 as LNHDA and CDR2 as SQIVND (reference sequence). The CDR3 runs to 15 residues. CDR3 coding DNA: TGTGCCAGTAGTCTATCCCGGACAGGGGGAACTGAAGCTTTCTTT. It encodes CASSLSRTGGTEAFF.

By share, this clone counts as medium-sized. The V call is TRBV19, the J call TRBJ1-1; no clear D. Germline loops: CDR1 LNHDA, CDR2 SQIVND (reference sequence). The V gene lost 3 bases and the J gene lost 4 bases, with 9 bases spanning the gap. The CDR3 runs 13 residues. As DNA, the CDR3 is TGTGCCAGTAGTATTACCCCCTCCACTGAAGCTTTCTTT. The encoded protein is CASSITPSTEAFF. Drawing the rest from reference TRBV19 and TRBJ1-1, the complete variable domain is DGGITQSPKYLFRKEGQNVTLSCEQNLNHDAMYWYRQDPGQGLRLIYYSQIVNDFQKGDIAEGYSVSREKKESFPLTVTSAQKNPTAFYLCASSITPSTEAFFGQGTRLTVV.

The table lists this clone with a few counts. CDR3 sequence: CAISEPLHEKLFF. DNA for the CDR3: TGTGCCATCAGTGAGCCCTTACATGAAAAACTGTTTTTT. This chain links TRBV10-3 with TRBJ1-4; D is unclear. Deletions cut 2 bases from V and 6 bases from J, with 7 bases between. This CDR3 region has 13 residues. Germline CDR1 and CDR2: ENHRY and SYGVKD.

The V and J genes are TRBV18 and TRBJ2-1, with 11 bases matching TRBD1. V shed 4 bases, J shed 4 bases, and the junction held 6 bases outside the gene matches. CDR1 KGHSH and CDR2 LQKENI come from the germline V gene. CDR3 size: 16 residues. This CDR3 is CASSQLGQGVYNEQFF. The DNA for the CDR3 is TGTGCCAGCTCACAACTGGGACAGGGGGTATACAATGAGCAGTTCTTC.

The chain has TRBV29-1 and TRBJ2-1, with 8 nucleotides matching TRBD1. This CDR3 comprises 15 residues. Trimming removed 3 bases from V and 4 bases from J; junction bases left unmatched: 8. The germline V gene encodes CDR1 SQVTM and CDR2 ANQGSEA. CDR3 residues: CSVEGSDRGYNEQFF. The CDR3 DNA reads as TGCAGCGTTGAGGGCAGCGACAGGGGATACAATGAGCAGTTCTTC.

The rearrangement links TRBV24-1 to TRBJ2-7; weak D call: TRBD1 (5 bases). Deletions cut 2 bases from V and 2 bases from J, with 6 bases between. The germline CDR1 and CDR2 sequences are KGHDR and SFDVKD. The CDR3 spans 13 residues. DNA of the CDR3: TGTGCCACCAGTGATTACAGGACCTACGAGCAGTACTTC. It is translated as CATSDYRTYEQYF.

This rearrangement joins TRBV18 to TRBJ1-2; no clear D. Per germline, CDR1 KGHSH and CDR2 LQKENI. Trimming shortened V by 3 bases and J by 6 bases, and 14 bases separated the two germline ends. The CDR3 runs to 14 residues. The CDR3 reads CASSPQRFLDGYTF. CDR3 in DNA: TGTGCCAGCTCACCTCAGAGGTTCCTTGATGGCTACACCTTC.

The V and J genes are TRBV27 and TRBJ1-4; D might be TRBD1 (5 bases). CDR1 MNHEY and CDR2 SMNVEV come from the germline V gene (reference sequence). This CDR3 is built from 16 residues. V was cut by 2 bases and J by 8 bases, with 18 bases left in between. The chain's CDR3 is CASSLLGTSMGEKLFF. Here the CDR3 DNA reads TGTGCCAGCAGTTTACTCGGGACTTCAATGGGAGAAAAACTGTTTTTT.

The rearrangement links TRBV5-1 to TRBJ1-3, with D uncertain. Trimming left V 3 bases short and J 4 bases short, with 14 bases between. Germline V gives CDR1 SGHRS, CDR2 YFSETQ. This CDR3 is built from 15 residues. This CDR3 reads CASSSGVGMGNTIYF. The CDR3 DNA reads TGCGCCAGCAGCTCCGGTGTAGGGATGGGAAACACCATATATTTT.

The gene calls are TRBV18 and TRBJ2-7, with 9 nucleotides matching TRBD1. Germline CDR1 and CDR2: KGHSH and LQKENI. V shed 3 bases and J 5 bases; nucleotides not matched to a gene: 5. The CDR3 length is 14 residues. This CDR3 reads CASSPRQGVHEQYF. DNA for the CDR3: TGTGCCAGCTCACCCCGACAGGGGGTCCACGAGCAGTACTTC.

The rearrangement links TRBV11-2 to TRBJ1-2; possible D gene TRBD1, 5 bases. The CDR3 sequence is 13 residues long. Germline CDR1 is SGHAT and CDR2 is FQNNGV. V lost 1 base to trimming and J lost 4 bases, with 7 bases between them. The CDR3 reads CASSLAGAYGYTF. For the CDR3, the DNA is TGTGCCAGCAGCTTAGCCGGGGCCTATGGCTACACCTTC.

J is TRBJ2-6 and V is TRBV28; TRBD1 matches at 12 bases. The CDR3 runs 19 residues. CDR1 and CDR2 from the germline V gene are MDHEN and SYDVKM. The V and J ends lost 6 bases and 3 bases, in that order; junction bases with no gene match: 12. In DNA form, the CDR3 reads TGTGCCAGCAGCCCCTGGGGGACAGGGGGCAATGGTGGGGCCAACGTCCTGACTTTC. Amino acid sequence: CASSPWGTGGNGGANVLTF.

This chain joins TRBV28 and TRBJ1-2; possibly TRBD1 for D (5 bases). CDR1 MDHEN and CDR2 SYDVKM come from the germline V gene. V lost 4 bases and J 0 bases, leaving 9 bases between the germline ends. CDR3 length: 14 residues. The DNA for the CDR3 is TGTGCCAGCAGTTCGGACACCTCTAACTATGGCTACACCTTC. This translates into CASSSDTSNYGYTF.

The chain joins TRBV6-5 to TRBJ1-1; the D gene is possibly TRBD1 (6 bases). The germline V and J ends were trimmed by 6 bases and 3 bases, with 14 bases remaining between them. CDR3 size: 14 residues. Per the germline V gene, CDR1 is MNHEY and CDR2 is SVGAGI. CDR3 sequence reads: CASRRQAPDTEAFF. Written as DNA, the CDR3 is TGTGCCAGCAGGAGACAGGCTCCGGACACTGAAGCTTTCTTT.

CDR3 DNA sequence: TGTGCCAGCAGGGACAGACGGGTCTCACTGAATCAGCCCCAGCATTTT. Amino acids: CASRDRRVSLNQPQHF. The chain combines TRBV19 with TRBJ1-5; 7 bases are a match to TRBD1. V trimming: 9 bases; J trimming: 4 bases; junction bases outside the gene matches: 15. From germline, CDR1 is LNHDA and CDR2 SQIVND (reference sequence). The CDR3 is 16 amino acids.

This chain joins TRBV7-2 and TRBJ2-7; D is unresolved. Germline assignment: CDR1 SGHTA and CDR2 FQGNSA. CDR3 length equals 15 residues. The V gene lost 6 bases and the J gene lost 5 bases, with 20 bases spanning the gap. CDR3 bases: TGTGCCAGCAGACCAGGACGCTATTGGTACAACGAGCAGTACTTC. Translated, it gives CASRPGRYWYNEQYF. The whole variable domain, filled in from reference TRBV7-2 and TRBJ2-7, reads GAGVSQSPSNKVTEKGKDVELRCDPISGHTALYWYRQSLGQGLEFLIYFQGNSAPDKSGLPSDRFSAERTGGSVSTLTIQRTQQEDSAVYLCASRPGRYWYNEQYFGPGTRLTVT.

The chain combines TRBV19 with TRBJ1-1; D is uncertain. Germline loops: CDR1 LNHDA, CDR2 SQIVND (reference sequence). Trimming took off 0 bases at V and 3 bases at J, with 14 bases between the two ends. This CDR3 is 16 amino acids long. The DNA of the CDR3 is TGTGCCAGTAGTATAGATCCGGTCCCTCGGGACACTGAAGCTTTCTTT. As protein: CASSIDPVPRDTEAFF. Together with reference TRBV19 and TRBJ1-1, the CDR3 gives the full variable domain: DGGITQSPKYLFRKEGQNVTLSCEQNLNHDAMYWYRQDPGQGLRLIYYSQIVNDFQKGDIAEGYSVSREKKESFPLTVTSAQKNPTAFYLCASSIDPVPRDTEAFFGQGTRLTVV.

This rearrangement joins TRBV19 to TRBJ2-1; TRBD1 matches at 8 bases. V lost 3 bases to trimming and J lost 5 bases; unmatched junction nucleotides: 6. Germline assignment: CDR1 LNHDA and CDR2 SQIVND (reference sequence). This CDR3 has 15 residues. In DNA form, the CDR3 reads TGTGCCAGTAGTATCCTGACAGGGGCGGACAATGAGCAGTTCTTC. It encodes CASSILTGADNEQFF.

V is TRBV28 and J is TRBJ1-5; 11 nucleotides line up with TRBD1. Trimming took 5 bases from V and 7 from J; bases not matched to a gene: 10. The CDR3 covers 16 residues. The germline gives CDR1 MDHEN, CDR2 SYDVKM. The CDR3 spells CASSIRTGGSRQPQHF. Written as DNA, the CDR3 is TGTGCCAGCAGTATTAGGACAGGGGGCTCCAGGCAGCCCCAGCATTTT.

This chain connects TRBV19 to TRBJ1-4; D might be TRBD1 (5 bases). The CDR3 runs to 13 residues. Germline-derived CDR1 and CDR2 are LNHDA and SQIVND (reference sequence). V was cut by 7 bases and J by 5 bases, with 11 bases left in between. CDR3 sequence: CASMGRKNEKLFF. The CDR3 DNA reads TGTGCCAGTATGGGACGGAAGAATGAAAAACTGTTTTTT.

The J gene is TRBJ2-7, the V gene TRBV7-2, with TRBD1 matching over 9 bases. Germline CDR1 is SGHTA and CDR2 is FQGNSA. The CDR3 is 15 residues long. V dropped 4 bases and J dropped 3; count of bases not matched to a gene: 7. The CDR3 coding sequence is TGTGCCAGCAGCTCAATTCCGGGACAGGGCTACGAGCAGTACTTC. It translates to CASSSIPGQGYEQYF.

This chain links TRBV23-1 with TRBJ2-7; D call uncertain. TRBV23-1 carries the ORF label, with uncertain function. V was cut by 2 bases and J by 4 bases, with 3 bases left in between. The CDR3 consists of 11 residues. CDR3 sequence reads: CASSQAYEQYF. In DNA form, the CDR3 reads TGCGCCAGCAGTCAAGCATACGAGCAGTACTTC.